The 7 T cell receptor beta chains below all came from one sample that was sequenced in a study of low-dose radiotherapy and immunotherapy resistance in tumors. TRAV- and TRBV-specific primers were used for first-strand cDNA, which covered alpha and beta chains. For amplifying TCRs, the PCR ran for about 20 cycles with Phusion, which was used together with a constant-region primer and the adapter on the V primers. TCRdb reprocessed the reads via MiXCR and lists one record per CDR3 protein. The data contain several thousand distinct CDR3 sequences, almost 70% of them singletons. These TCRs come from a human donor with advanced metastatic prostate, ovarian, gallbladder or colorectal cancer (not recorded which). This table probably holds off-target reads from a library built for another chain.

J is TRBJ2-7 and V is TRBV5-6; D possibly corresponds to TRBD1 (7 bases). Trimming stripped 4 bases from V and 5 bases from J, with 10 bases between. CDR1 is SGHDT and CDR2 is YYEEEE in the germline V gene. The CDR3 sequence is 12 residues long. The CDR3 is CASSRGTDEQYF. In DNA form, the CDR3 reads TGTGCCAGCAGCCGCGGGACAGACGAGCAGTACTTC. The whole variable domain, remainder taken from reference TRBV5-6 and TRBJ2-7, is DAGVTQSPTHLIKTRGQQVTLRCSPKSGHDTVSWYQQALGQGPQFIFQYYEEEERQRGNFPDRFSGHQFPNYSSELNVNALLLGDSALYLCASSRGTDEQYFGPGTRLTVT.

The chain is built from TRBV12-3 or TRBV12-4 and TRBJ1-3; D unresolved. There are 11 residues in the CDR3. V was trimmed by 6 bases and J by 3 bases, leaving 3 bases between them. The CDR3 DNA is TGTGCCAGCAGCAATGGAAACACCATATATTTT. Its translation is CASSNGNTIYF.

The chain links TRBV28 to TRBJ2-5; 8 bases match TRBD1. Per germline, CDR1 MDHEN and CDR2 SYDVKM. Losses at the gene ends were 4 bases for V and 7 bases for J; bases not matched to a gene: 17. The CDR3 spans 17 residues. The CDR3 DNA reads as TGTGCCAGCAGTTCGTCATCGGGGACAGGCCGCGGTGGGACCCAGTACTTC. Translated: CASSSSSGTGRGGTQYF.

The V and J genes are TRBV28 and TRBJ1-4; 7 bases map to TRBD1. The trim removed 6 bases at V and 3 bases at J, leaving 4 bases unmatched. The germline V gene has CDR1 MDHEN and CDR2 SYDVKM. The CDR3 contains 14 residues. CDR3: CASSQTGSNEKLFF. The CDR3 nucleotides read TGTGCCAGCAGCCAGACAGGGTCTAATGAAAAACTGTTTTTT.

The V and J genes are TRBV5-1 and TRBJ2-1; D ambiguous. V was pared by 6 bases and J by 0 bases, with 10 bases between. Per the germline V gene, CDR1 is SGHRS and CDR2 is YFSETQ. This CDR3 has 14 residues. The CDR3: CASKKLVSYNEQFF. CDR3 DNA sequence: TGCGCCAGCAAAAAGCTGGTCTCCTACAATGAGCAGTTCTTC.

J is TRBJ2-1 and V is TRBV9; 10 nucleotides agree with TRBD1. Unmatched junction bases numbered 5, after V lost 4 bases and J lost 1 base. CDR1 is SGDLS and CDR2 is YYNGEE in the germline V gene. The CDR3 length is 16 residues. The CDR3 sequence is CASSFGQGGSYNEQFF. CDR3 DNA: TGTGCCAGCAGCTTCGGACAGGGGGGGTCCTACAATGAGCAGTTCTTC.

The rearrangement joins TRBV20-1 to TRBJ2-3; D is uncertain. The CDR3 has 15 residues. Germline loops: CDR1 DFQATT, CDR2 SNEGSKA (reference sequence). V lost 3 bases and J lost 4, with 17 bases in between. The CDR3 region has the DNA TGCAGTGCTAGTGGATCTATAGAGAGCCCAGATACGCAGTATTTT. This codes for CSASGSIESPDTQYF.